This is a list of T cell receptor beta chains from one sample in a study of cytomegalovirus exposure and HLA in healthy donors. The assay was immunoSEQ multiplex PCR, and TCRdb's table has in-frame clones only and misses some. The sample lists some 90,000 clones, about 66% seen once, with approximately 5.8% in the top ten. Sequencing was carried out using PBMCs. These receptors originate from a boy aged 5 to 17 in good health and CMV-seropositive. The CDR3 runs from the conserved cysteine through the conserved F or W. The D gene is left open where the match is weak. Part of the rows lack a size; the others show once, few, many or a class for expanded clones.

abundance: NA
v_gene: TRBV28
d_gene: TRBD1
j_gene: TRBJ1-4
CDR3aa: CASSDRGRSVGGYQNEKLFF
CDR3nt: TGTGCCAGCAGCGACAGGGGGCGCTCGGTTGGGGGGTACCAAAATGAAAAACTGTTTTTT

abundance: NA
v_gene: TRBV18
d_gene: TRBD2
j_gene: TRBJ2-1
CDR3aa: CASSPLAGDYNEQFF
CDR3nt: TGTGCCAGCTCACCACTAGCGGGGGATTACAATGAGCAGTTCTTC

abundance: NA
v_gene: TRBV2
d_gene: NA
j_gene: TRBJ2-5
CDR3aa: CASSEALQRGRETQYF
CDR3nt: TGTGCCAGCAGTGAAGCACTTCAGAGGGGGAGAGAGACCCAGTACTTC

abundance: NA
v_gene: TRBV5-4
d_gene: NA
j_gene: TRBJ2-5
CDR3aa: CASSLGQGQETQYF
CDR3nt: TGTGCCAGCAGCTTGGGCCAGGGACAAGAGACCCAGTACTTC

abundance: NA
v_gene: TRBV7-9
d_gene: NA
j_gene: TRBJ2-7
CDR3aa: CASSSTAIGTRTSYEQYF
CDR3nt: TGTGCCAGCAGCTCAACAGCCATCGGGACACGAACCTCCTACGAGCAGTACTTC

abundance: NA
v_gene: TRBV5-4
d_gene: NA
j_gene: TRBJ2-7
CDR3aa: CASSLFGRGYEQYF
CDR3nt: TGTGCCAGCAGCTTATTTGGCAGGGGCTACGAGCAGTACTTC

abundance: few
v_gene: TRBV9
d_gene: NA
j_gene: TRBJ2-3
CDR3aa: CASSADPSGNTQYF
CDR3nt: TGTGCCAGCAGCGCCGACCCTTCGGGAAATACGCAGTATTTT

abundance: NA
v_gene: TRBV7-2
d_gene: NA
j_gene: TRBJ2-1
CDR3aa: CASSSSQGFNEQFF
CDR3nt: TGTGCCAGCAGCTCGTCTCAGGGGTTCAATGAGCAGTTCTTC

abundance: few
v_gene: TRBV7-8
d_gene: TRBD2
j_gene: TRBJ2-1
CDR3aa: CASSLGRGGQSYNEQFF
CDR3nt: TGTGCCAGCAGCTTGGGCCGGGGGGGCCAATCCTACAATGAGCAGTTCTTC

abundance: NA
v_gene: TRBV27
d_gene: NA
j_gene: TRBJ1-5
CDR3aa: CASSFQNQPQHF
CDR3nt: TGTGCCAGCAGTTTCCAGAATCAGCCCCAGCATTTT

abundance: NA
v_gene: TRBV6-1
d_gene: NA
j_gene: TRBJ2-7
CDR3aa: CASSETGGYF
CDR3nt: TGTGCCAGCAGTGAAACAGGCGGGTACTTC

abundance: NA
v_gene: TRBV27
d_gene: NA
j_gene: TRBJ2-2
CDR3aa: CASRSPGVSGELFF
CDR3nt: TGTGCCAGCAGGTCCCCGGGAGTGTCCGGGGAGCTGTTTTTT

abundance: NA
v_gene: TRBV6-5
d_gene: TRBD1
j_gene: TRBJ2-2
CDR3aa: CASSRDRDTGELFF
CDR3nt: TGTGCCAGCAGCCGGGACAGGGACACCGGGGAGCTGTTTTTT

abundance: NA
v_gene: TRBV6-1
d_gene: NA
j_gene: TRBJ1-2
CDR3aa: CASSEARGNYGYTF
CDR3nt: TGTGCCAGCAGTGAAGCCAGGGGAAACTATGGCTACACCTTC

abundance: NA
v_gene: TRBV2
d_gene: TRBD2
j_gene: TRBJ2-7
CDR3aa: CASSEAHGGSIGEQYF
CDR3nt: TGTGCCAGCAGTGAAGCGCATGGCGGGAGTATCGGCGAGCAGTACTTC

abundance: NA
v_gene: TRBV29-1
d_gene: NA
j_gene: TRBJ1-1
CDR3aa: CSVDFRGPNTEAFF
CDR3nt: TGCAGCGTTGACTTCAGGGGCCCGAACACTGAAGCTTTCTTT

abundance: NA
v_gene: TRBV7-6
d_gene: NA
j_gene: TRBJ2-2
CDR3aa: CASSFVGGGNTGELFF
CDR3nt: TGTGCCAGCAGCTTTGTTGGCGGAGGGAACACCGGGGAGCTGTTTTTT

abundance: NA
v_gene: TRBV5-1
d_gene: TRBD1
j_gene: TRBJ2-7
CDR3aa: CASSFRTGLYEQYF
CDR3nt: TGCGCCAGCAGCTTCCGGACAGGGTTGTACGAGCAGTACTTC

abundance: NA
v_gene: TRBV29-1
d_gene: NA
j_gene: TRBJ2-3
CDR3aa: CSVDAPTGFFTDTQYF
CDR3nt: TGCAGCGTTGATGCACCCACAGGGTTTTTCACAGATACGCAGTATTTT

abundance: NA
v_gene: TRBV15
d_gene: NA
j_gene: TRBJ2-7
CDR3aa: CATSSGLAGYEQYF
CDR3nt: TGTGCCACCAGCAGTGGTCTAGCTGGGTACGAGCAGTACTTC

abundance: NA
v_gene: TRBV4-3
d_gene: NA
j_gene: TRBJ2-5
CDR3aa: CASSVSAGAQETQYF
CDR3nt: TGCGCCAGCAGTGTTTCGGCAGGGGCCCAAGAGACCCAGTACTTC

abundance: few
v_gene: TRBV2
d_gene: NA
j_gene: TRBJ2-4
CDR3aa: CASSEEGLAKNIQYF
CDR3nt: TGTGCCAGCAGTGAAGAGGGGCTAGCCAAAAACATTCAGTACTTC

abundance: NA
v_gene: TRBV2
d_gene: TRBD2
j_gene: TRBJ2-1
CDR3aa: CASSVGLAGGSYNEQFF
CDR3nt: TGTGCCAGCAGTGTGGGACTAGCGGGAGGCTCCTACAATGAGCAGTTCTTC

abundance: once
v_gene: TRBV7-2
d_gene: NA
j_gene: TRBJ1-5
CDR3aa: CASSQRVQVANGNQPQHF
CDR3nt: TGTGCCAGCAGCCAACGGGTACAGGTCGCAAATGGCAATCAGCCCCAGCATTTT

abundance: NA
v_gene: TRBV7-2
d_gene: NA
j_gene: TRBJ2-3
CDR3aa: CASSLAGPTDTQYF
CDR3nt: TGTGCCAGCAGCTTAGCGGGGCCCACAGATACGCAGTATTTT

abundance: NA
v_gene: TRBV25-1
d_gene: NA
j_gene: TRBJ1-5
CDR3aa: CASSDRGQTVTLRPQHF
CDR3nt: TGTGCCAGCAGTGACCGCGGACAGACAGTTACACTGCGGCCCCAGCATTTT

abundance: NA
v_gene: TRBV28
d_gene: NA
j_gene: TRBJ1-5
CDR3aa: CASSFHGGGSNQPQNF
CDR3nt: TGTGCCAGCAGTTTCCATGGAGGCGGTAGCAATCAGCCCCAGAATTTT

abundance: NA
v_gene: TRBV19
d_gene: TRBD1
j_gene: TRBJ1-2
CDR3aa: CASSTTIWTGANYGYTF
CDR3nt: TGTGCCAGTAGTACTACGATCTGGACAGGGGCTAACTATGGCTACACCTTC

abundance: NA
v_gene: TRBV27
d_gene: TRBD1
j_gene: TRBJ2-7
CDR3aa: CASSLRLTTGGGYEQYF
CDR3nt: TGTGCCAGCAGTTTACGGTTGACGACAGGGGGCGGGTACGAGCAGTACTTC

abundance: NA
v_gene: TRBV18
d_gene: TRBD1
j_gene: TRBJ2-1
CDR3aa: CASSPRDSGSYNEQFF
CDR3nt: TGTGCCAGCTCACCACGGGACAGCGGCTCCTACAATGAGCAGTTCTTC

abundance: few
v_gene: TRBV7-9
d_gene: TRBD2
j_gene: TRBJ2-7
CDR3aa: CASSRGGLAGYEQYF
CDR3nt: TGTGCCAGCAGCCGCGGGGGACTAGCGGGCTACGAGCAGTACTTC

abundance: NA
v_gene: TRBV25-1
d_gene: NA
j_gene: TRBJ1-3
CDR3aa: CASSYNSGNTIYF
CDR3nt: TGTGCCAGCAGTTACAACTCTGGAAACACCATATATTTT

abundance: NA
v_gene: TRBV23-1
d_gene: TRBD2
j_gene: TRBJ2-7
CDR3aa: CASSHPGLAVLSCYEQYF
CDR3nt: TGCGCCAGCAGTCACCCGGGACTAGCGGTTCTAAGTTGCTACGAGCAGTACTTC

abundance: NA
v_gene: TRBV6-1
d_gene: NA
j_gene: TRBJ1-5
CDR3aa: CASSVDYNQPQNF
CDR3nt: TGTGCCAGCAGTGTCGACTACAATCAGCCCCAGAATTTT

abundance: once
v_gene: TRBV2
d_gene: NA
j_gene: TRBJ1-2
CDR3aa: CASSESMAQYGYTF
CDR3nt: TGTGCCAGCAGTGAAAGCATGGCACAGTATGGCTACACCTTC

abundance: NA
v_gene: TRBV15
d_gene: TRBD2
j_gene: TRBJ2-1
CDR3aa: CATSTSQLAGRTGEQFF
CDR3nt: TGTGCCACCAGCACAAGCCAACTAGCGGGGAGGACGGGTGAGCAGTTCTTC

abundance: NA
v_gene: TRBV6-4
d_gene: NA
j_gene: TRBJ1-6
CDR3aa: CASSDFQDSPLHF
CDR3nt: TGTGCCAGCAGTGATTTCCAGGATTCACCCCTCCACTTT

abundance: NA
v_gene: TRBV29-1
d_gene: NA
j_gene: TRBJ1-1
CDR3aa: CSARTATGAEAFF
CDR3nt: TGCAGCGCAAGGACAGCAACGGGTGCTGAAGCTTTCTTT

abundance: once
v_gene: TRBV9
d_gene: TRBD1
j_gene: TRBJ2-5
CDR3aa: CASSVGGGDRETQYF
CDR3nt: TGTGCCAGCAGCGTAGGAGGGGGCGATAGGGAGACCCAGTACTTC

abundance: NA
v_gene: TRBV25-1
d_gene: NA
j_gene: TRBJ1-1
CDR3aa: CASSEYSGRAGTEAFF
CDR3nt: TGTGCCAGCAGTGAATATTCTGGCAGGGCTGGCACTGAAGCTTTCTTT

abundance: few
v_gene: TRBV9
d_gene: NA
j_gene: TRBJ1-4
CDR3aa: CASSVDGNEKLFF
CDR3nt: TGTGCCAGCAGCGTAGACGGGAATGAAAAACTGTTTTTT

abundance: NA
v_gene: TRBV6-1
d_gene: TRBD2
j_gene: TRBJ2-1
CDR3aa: CASSGQREAEQFF
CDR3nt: TGTGCCAGCAGTGGACAGCGGGAGGCTGAGCAGTTCTTC

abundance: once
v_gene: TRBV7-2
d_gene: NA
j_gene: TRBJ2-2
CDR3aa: CASSADSWNTGELFF
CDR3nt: TGTGCCAGCAGCGCGGACAGCTGGAACACCGGGGAGCTGTTTTTT

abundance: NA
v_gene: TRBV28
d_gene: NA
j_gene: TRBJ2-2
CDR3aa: CASSLERKLFF
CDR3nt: TGTGCCAGCAGTCTTGAGCGGAAGCTGTTTTTT

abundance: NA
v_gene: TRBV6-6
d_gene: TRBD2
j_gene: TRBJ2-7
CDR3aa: CATSGTSGSYEQYF
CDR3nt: TGTGCCACCTCCGGGACTAGCGGCTCCTACGAGCAGTACTTC